This T cell receptor beta chain was recorded in a study of T cells expressing NK-cell markers (dated by TCRdb to between 2020 and 2021). Background on the whole study: Fewer than ten donors provided sorted CD3+CD56+NKG2C+, CD3+CD56+NKG2C- and CD3+CD56-NKG2C+ T-cell subsets, whose TCR beta-chain repertoires were profiled. Among the eight sequenced donors, seven were HCMV-seropositive and one was HCMV-seronegative. Randomly selected healthy volunteers, three men and five women, were used as the eight sequenced donors. The libraries were sequenced on Illumina HiSeq 2000/2500, MiSeq or NextSeq, producing 2 x 150 bp reads.

HCMV serostatus was determined by detecting HCMV-specific IgG in serum with a commercial ELISA kit. Peripheral blood mononuclear cells were isolated from blood by Ficoll density gradient centrifugation. Concerning this clonotype itself: No cognate antigen has been identified for it.

Inclusive of the bounding cysteine and phenylalanine, the CDR3 is 14 residues long. No DNA has been recorded. Via the germline V gene, CDR1 is SGHRS and CDR2 YFSETQ. What the research found in general, with its limitations: Those dominant clonotypes were again the most abundant among CD3+CD56-NKG2C+ cells in a handful of donors, at roughly 28.3-60.1%. It remained unclear whether the expanded NKG2C-expressing T cell clones were specific for HCMV antigens. In more than five donors, the dominant CD3+CD56+NKG2C+ clonotypes were found to rank among the top 10 CD8+ clonotypes and to make up roughly 1.0-7.0% of CD8+ T cells.

For sequencing, an Illumina HiSeq 2000 was employed. TCR beta cDNA libraries were made by 5'RACE template switching that added a universal primer site and unique molecular identifiers. Priming for cDNA synthesis came from the TCR beta constant segment, and two successive PCR amplification steps followed. As for the authors' bioinformatics: MIGEC was used to demultiplex reads and group the reads by UMI, and MiTCR was used to assemble and quantify clonotypes. To exclude erroneous sequences, only TCR cDNA sequences supported by at least two reads were retained. Downstream repertoire analysis used the tcR package, and clonotypes were matched across fractions by CDR3 nucleotide sequence plus V segment. Antigen specificity was annotated against VDJdb with VDJmatch, allowing one amino acid substitution in CDR3. Through TCRdb reprocessing, the reads give one entry per CDR3 protein sequence; DNA is omitted. TCRdb, not the authors, supplied the V and J calls. The sample's table lists a count of roughly 390,000 distinct CDR3 sequences. The biggest ten clones account for about 10% of the sample.

Here the chain combines TRBV5-1 and TRBJ2-2. The TCR sequence derives from a woman aged 45 to 65 in good health. Donor details come from another sample of the same person, matched by shared clones. The sample consisted of blood T cells: a sorted CD56 or NKG2C T cell subset, CD4+ or CD8+ T cells, or bulk PBMC T cells (not recorded which). The CDR3 protein is CASSPYLVDVELFF.